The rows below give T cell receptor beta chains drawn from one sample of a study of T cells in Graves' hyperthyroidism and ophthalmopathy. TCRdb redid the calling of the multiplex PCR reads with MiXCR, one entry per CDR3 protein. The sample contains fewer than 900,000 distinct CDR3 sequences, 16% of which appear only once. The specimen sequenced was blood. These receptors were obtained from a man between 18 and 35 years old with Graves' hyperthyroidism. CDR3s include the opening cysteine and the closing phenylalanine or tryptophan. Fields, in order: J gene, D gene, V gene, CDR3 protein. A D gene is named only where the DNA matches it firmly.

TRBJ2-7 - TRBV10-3 CAISDSANYEQYF
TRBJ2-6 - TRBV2 CAISDNAFSGANVLTF
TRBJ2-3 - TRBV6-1 CASSEVDGNTQYF
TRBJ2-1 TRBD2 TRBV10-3 CAISEGLAGADEQFF
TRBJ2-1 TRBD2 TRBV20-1 CSARSLAGVSRNEQFF
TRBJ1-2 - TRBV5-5 CASSLGPREVGYTF
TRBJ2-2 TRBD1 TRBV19 CASNLRGLGYTGELFF
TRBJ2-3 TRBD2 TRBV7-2 CASSTRSGSGTDTQYF
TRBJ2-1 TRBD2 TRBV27 CASSPGLAGSEQFF
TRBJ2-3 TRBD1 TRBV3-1 CASSQAKGGYETDTQYF
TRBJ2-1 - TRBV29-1 CSVDGGSLYNEQFF
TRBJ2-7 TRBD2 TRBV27 CASSPRLAGDNSYEQYF
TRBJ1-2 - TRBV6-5 CASAVGGRDGYTF
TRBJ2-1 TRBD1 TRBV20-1 CSARDDRGVNEQFF
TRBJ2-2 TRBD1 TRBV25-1 CASSPPTGGNGELFF
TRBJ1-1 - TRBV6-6 CASSYSGQAYTEAFF
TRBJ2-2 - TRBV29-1 CSVEQGNIGELFF
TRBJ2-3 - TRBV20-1 CSARTDPTDTQYF
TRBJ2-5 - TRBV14 CASSQEGGYSSDRMYF
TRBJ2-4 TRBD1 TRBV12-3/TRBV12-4 CASSRTGGARNIQYF
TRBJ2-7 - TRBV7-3 CASSFDGSSYEQYF
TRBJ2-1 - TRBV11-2 CASSLFLQGGGNEQFF
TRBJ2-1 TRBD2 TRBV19 CASSIVAGSSAEQFF
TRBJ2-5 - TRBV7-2 CASSPYSGEETQYF
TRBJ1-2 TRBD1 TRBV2 CASRDRETDGYTF
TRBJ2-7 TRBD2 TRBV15 CATSRARDYGYEQYF
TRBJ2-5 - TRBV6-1 CASSPFRRNQETQYF
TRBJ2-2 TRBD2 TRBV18 CASSPAGSGSLANTGELFF
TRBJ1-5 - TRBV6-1 CASSWGYSNQPQHF
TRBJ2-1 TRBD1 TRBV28 CASSFTGTGVTNEQFF
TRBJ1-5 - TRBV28 CASSRALNDQPQHF
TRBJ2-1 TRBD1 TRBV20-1 CSARLPPGQGARGEQFF